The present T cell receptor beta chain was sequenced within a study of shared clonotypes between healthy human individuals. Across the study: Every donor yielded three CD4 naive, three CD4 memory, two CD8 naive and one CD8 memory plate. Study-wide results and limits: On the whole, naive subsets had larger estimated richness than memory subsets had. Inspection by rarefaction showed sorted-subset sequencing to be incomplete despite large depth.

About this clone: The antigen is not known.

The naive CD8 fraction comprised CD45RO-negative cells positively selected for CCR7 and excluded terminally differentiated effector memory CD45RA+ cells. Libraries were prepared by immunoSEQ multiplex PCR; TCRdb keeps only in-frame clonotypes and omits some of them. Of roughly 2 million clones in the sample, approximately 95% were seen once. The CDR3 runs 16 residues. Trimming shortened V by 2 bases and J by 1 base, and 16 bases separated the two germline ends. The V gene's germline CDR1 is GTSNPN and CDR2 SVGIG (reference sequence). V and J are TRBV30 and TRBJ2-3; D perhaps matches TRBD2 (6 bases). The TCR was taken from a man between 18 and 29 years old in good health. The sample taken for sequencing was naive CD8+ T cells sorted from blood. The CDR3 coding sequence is TGTGCCTGGAGTATACGCCTTCCGGGGGGCACAGATACGCAGTATTTT. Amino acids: CAWSIRLPGGTDTQYF.